This T cell receptor (beta chain) was sequenced in a study of T-cell reconstitution after alpha-beta-depleted transplantation in children. Comments on this clonotype: The antigen is not known.

Regarding the study as a whole: As was reported, about two months after transplant, alpha-beta T cells came from several hundred expanded graft clones. T-cell counts and diversity at one year post-transplant came mainly from newly produced T cells. Surviving recipient cells, namely T cells and thymic progenitors, were the source of high day-60 TCRbeta diversity in some patients.

V was shortened by 5 bases and J by 6 bases, with 19 bases between the two germline ends. This CDR3 contains 16 residues. Per the germline V gene, CDR1 is MNHEY and CDR2 is SMNVEV (reference sequence). The TCRbeta library incorporated unique molecular identifiers. A single record per CDR3 protein comes from TCRdb applying MiXCR to the PCR reads. Found here are approximately 650,000 distinct CDR3 sequences, around 13% of them singletons; the top ten hold 0.75% to 0.85%. The receptor was isolated from a girl aged 2-10 years with congenital amegakaryocytic thrombocytopenia, due to receive a stem cell transplant. The material was PBMCs, obtained before TCRalphabeta/CD19-depleted stem cell transplant. The chain links TRBV27 to TRBJ2-2; D may be TRBD1 (6 bases). CDR3 residues: CASSPSRTEGPGELFF. Here the CDR3 DNA reads TGTGCCAGCAGTCCCTCCCGGACAGAAGGACCCGGGGAGCTGTTTTTT.